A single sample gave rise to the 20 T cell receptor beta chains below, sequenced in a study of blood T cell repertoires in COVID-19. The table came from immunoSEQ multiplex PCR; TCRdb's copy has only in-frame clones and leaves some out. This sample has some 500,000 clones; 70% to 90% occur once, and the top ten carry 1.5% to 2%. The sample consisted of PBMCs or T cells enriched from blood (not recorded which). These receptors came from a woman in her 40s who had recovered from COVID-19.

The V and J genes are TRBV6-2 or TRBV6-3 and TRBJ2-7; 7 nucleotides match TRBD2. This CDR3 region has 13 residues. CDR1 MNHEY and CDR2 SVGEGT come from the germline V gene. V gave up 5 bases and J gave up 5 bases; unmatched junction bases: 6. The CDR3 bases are TGTGCCAGCAGTCCCGGACTAGGCGACGAGCAGTACTTC. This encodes CASSPGLGDEQYF.

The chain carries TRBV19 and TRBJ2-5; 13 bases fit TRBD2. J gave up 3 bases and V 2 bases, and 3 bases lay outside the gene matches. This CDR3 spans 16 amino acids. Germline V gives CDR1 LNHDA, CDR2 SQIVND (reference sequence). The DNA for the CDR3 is TGTGCCAGTAGTATAACCGGGACTAGCGGGGAAGAGACCCAGTACTTC. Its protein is CASSITGTSGEETQYF.

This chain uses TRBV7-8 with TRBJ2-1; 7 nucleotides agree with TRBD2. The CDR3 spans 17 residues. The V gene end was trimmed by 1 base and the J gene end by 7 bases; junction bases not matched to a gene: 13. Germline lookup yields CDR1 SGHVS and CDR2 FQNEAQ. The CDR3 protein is CASSLGGLAGVGNEQFF. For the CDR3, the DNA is TGTGCCAGCAGCTTAGGTGGGCTCGCGGGAGTTGGGAATGAGCAGTTCTTC.

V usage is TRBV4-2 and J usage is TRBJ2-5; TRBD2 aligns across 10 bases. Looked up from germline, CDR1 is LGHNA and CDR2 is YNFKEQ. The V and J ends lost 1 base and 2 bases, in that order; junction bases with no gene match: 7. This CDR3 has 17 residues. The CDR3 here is CASSQGGRLAGQETQYF. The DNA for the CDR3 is TGTGCCAGCAGCCAAGGAGGTAGACTAGCGGGTCAAGAGACCCAGTACTTC.

The CDR3 spells CASSYSLGLAEQYF. Written as DNA, the CDR3 is TGTGCCAGCAGTTACTCACTCGGACTAGCGGAGCAGTACTTC. This chain links TRBV6-5 with TRBJ2-7, with 9 bases fitting TRBD2. V shed 0 bases, J shed 7 bases, and the junction held 4 bases outside the gene matches. Germline lookup yields CDR1 MNHEY and CDR2 SVGAGI. This CDR3 has 14 amino acids.

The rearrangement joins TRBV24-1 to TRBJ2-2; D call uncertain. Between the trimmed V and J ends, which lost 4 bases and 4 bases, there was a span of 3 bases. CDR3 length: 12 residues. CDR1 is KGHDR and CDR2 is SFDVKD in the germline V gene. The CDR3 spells CATSESTGELFF. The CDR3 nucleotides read TGTGCCACCAGTGAGAGCACCGGGGAGCTGTTTTTT.

CDR3 residues: CASLEGAYGYTF. The CDR3 DNA reads as TGCGCCTCCCTTGAGGGTGCCTATGGCTACACCTTC. J is TRBJ1-2 and V is TRBV10-2; D gene uncertain. V was clipped by 11 bases and J by 4 bases, with 14 bases between them. CDR1 is WSHSY, CDR2 SAAADI, per germline. There are 12 residues in the CDR3.

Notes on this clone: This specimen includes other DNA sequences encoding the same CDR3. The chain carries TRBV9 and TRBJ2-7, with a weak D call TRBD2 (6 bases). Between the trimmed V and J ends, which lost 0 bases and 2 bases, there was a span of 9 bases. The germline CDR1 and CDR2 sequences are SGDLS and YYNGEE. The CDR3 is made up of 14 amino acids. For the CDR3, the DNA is TGTGCCAGCAGCGTAGGCGGCGGGACCTACGAGCAGTACTTC. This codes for CASSVGGGTYEQYF.

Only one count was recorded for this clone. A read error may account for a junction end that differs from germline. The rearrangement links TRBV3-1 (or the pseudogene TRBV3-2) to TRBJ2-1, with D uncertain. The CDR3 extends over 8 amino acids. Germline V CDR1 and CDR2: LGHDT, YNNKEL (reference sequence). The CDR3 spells CASSQSVF. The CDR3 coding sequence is TGTGCCAGCAGCCAGAGTGTCTTC.

CDR3 protein: CASSLVGTGIENYGYTF. The CDR3 nucleotides are TGTGCCAGCAGCTTAGTTGGGACAGGGATTGAGAACTATGGCTACACCTTC. This chain uses TRBV11-2 with TRBJ1-2, with 9 bases that match TRBD1. V trimming: 1 base; J trimming: 2 bases; junction bases outside the gene matches: 8. This CDR3 is 17 amino acids long. The V gene's germline CDR1 is SGHAT and CDR2 FQNNGV.

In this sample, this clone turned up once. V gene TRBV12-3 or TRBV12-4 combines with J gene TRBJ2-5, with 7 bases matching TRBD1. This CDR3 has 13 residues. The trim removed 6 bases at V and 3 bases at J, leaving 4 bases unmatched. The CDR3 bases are TGTGCCAGCAGGTGGACAGGTGAAGAGACCCAGTACTTC. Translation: CASRWTGEETQYF.

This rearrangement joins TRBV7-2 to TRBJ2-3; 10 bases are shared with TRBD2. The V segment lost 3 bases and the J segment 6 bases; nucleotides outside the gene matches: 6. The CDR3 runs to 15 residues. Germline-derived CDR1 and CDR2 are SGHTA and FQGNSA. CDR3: CASSFLAGVADTQYF. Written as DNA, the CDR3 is TGTGCCAGCAGCTTTCTAGCGGGAGTCGCGGATACGCAGTATTTT.

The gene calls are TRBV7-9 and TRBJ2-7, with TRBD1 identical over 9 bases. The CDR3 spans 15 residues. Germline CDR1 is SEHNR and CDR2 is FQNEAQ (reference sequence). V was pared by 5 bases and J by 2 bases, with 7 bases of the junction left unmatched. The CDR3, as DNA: TGTGCCAGCAGCCCCCCGGGACAGGGTACCTACGAGCAGTACTTC. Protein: CASSPPGQGTYEQYF.

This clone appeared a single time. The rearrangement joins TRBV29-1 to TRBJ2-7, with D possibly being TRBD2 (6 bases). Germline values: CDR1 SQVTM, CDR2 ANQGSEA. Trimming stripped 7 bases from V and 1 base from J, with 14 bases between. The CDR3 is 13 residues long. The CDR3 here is CSARTEGSYEQYF. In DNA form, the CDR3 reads TGCAGCGCCCGGACGGAGGGTTCCTACGAGCAGTACTTC.

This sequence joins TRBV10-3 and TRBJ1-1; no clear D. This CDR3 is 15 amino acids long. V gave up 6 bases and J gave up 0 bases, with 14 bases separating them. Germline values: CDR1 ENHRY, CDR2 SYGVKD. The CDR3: CAISPKGLLNTEAFF. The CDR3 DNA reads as TGTGCCATCAGCCCGAAAGGACTGTTGAACACTGAAGCTTTCTTT.

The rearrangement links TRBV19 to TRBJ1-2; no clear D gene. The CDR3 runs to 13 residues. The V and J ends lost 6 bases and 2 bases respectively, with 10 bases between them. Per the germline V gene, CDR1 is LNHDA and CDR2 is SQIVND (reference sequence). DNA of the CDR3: TGTGCCAGTAGCCGAAACTCAAACTATGGCTACACCTTC. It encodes CASSRNSNYGYTF. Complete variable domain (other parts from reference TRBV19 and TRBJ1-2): DGGITQSPKYLFRKEGQNVTLSCEQNLNHDAMYWYRQDPGQGLRLIYYSQIVNDFQKGDIAEGYSVSREKKESFPLTVTSAQKNPTAFYLCASSRNSNYGYTFGSGTRLTVV.

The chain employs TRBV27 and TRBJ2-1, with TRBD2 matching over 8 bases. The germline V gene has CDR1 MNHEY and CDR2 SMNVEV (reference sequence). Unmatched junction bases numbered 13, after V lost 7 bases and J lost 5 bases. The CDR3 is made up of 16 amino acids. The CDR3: CASIRSSGNPHNEQFF. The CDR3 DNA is TGTGCCAGCATCCGAAGTAGCGGGAATCCCCACAATGAGCAGTTCTTC.

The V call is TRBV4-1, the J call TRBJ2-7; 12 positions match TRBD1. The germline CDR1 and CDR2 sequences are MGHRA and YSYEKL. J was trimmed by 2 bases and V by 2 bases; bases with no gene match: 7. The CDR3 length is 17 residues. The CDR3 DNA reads TGCGCCAGCAGCCAATTTGGGGACAGGGGGCGCCCCTACGAGCAGTACTTC. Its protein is CASSQFGDRGRPYEQYF.

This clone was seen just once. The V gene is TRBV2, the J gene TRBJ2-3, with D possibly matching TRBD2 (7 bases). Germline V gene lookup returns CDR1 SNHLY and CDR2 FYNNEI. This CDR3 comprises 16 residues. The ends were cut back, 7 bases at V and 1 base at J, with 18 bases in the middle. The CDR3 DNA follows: TGTGCCAGCACTACTACAGGGAGGGTCGGCACAGATACGCAGTATTTT. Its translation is CASTTTGRVGTDTQYF.

The CDR3 protein is CASSVALGRGTNEQFF. The CDR3 DNA reads as TGTGCCAGCAGCGTAGCTTTGGGCAGGGGGACGAATGAGCAGTTCTTC. The chain links TRBV9 to TRBJ2-1, with TRBD1 matching 7 bases. With 0 bases clipped from V and 7 bases from J, the junction kept 10 bases outside the gene matches. The germline V gene has CDR1 SGDLS and CDR2 YYNGEE. This CDR3 has 16 residues.